A selection of T cell receptor beta chains follows, all from one sample in a study of cytomegalovirus exposure and HLA in healthy donors. Method: immunoSEQ multiplex PCR; TCRdb's copy keeps in-frame clones and lacks some. Of tens of thousands of clones in the sample, 65% to 90% are singletons; the top ten hold 4.3%. What was sequenced was PBMCs. The origin of the receptors is a man aged 30-40 years in good health and CMV-seronegative. CDR3s include the opening cysteine and the closing phenylalanine or tryptophan.

V	CDR3
TRBV19	CASSGQANAVYNEQFF
TRBV9	CASSAPEEGTQYF
TRBV7-8	CASSLVGTGYGYTF
TRBV14	CASSQRGTYEQYF
TRBV6-5	CASSYGGGGTGELFF
TRBV25-1	CASSEAGGGGDTQYF
TRBV5-1	CASNTGTQNTEAFF
TRBV2	CASSDRPGGVRVGTEAFF
TRBV5-4	CASSLTQFTDTQYF
TRBV13	CASSQPGAYGWNEQFF
TRBV18	CASSPVGSGYTF
TRBV2	CASSEYRGVTGELFF
TRBV5-1	CASSPTRTGVEKLFF
TRBV19	CASTHQGALNTGELFF
TRBV7-3	CASSRGGATDTQYF
TRBV6-1	CASSVRVAIRSDSPLHF
TRBV11-3	CASSLDRQENTGELFF
TRBV6-4	CASSEPGQGFSEQFF
TRBV5-1	CASSLGSEDRSNEQFF
TRBV11-2	CASSPGTAYEQYF
TRBV4-3	CASSQDQAIRGGAFF
TRBV2	CASRSRGNTIYF
TRBV5-6	CASSFLQGYEQYF
TRBV5-4	CASSLGSSEPYEQYF
TRBV5-1	CASSLGTRSSYNEQFF
TRBV5-1	CASSEDSPTSPLHF
TRBV7-6	CASSSGIAGANVLTF
TRBV19	CASSRTGSTDTQYF
TRBV7-2	CASSKEGVTDEQFF